These 2 T cell receptor beta chains came from one sample sequenced in a study of T cells after yellow fever vaccination. A single record per CDR3 protein comes from TCRdb applying MiXCR to the 5' RACE reads. The profile covers over 200,000 distinct CDR3 sequences, with roughly 6.2% appearing a single time and approximately 1.1% taken by the ten largest. This specimen consisted of CD4+ T cells sorted from PBMCs, obtained on the day of the yellow fever booster vaccination. The receptors stem from a man aged 25-40 years who received the YFV17D yellow fever vaccine.

As for this clonotype: Germline and junction disagree at one end, which may indicate a read error. This chain uses TRBV7-6 with TRBJ2-2; TRBD2 matches at 16 bases. CDR1 and CDR2 from the germline V gene are SGHVS and FNYEAQ. The CDR3 loop spans 17 amino acids. The CDR3 DNA sequence: TGTGCCAGCAGCTGGGGGACTAGCGGGAGGGACACCGGGGAGCTGATTTTT. Its translation: CASSWGTSGRDTGELIF.

V gene TRBV7-2 combines with J gene TRBJ2-3, with D unclear. The CDR3 length is 14 residues. Trimming stripped 4 bases from V and 0 bases from J, with 8 bases between. The germline V gene has CDR1 SGHTA and CDR2 FQGNSA. In nucleotides, the CDR3 is TGTGCCAGCAGCTCCTACACTAGCACAGATACGCAGTATTTT. Translating gives CASSSYTSTDTQYF.